These T cell receptor beta chains were read from a single sample in a study of early T cells in non-severe SARS-CoV-2 infection. TCRdb reprocessed the 5' RACE reads via MiXCR and lists one record per CDR3 protein. The sample includes some 96,000 distinct CDR3 sequences, just under 15% of them seen just once. Sequences were obtained from whole blood. The receptor source for this set is an adult who was a healthcare worker with PCR-confirmed SARS-CoV-2 infection or an uninfected control (not recorded which). The CDR3 runs from the conserved cysteine through the conserved F or W. A D gene is named only where the DNA matches it firmly. Size is stated for part of the rows, as once, few or many counts, or as a class when the clone is expanded.

-	TRBV29-1	many	TRBJ2-3	TGCAGCGGAAGGAGCGCAGATACGCAGTATTTT	CSGRSADTQYF
-	TRBV15	few	TRBJ1-1	TGTGCCACAAGGGGCCCGATAGCTGAAGCTTTCTTT	CATRGPIAEAFF
TRBD1	TRBV4-1	-	TRBJ2-1	TGCGCCAGCAGCCGCGAGGACTGGGCAGGGGGGCAGTTCTTC	CASSREDWAGGQFF
-	TRBV16	-	TRBJ1-4	TGTGCCAGCAGCCAATTACAGTCAGCAACTAATGAAAAACTGTTTTTT	CASSQLQSATNEKLFF
-	TRBV20-1	many	TRBJ2-1	TGCAGTGCTAGAGGAGCGACTAGAACCAATGAGCAGTTCTTC	CSARGATRTNEQFF
TRBD1	TRBV18	many	TRBJ1-1	TGTGCCAGCTCAACAGGGGGCATGAACACTGAAGCTTTCTTT	CASSTGGMNTEAFF
-	TRBV20-1	-	TRBJ1-6	TGCAGTGCTACACCCGCCCTCCGCCGCAGTTCACCCCTCCACTTT	CSATPALRRSSPLHF
TRBD1	TRBV4-3	-	TRBJ2-7	TGCGCCAGCAGCGCCTATACCGGGACAGGGCTAAACTTC	CASSAYTGTGLNF
TRBD1	TRBV3-1	-	TRBJ2-2	TGTGCCAGCAGCCCTTACGGACAGGGGTCCGGGGAGCTGTTTTTT	CASSPYGQGSGELFF
TRBD2	TRBV6-5	-	TRBJ2-7	TGTGCCAGCAGTTACTCGTCCGGGACTAGGACCTACGAGCAGTACTTC	CASSYSSGTRTYEQYF
TRBD2	TRBV19	-	TRBJ2-2	TGTGCCAGTAGTGCCTTAGCGGGAGTTTCCGGGGAGCTGTTTTTT	CASSALAGVSGELFF
TRBD1	TRBV10-3	many	TRBJ2-7	TGTGCCATCAGTGGGGGGGACAGGGTAAATTACGAGCAGTACTTC	CAISGGDRVNYEQYF
TRBD1	TRBV12-3/TRBV12-4	once	TRBJ2-1	TGTGCCAGCAGTTCCGGGACAGGGATTGAGCAGTTCTTC	CASSSGTGIEQFF
-	TRBV28	-	TRBJ1-4	TGTGCCACGGTGCGGAGACAGCTCACAACTAATGAAAAACTGTTTTTT	CATVRRQLTTNEKLFF
-	TRBV5-1	few	TRBJ1-5	TGCGCCTCCAAGGTTGGCGGGGCGAACAATCAGCCCCAGCATTTT	CASKVGGANNQPQHF
-	TRBV4-3	-	TRBJ2-3	TGCGCCAGCAGCCCTGGCGGGCTCGAGCAGTATTTT	CASSPGGLEQYF
TRBD2	TRBV30	few	TRBJ2-1	TGTGCCTGGATGCTAGCGGGCACTAACAATGAGCAGTTCTTC	CAWMLAGTNNEQFF
-	TRBV3-1	-	TRBJ2-1	TGTGCCAGCAGCGGAAGGATCAATGAGCAGTTCTTC	CASSGRINEQFF
-	TRBV12-3/TRBV12-4	few	TRBJ1-4	TGTGCCAGCTCCCCGGGCTTAACAGTCCTATTACCGGAAAAACTGTTTTTT	CASSPGLTVLLPEKLFF
-	TRBV20-1	many	TRBJ2-1	TGCAGTGCTAGAGATCTCGGGAGCTCCTACAATGAGCAGTTCTTC	CSARDLGSSYNEQFF
-	TRBV18	-	TRBJ2-1	TGTGCCAGCTCACAACAGGGGACTTACAATGAGCAGTTCTTC	CASSQQGTYNEQFF
-	TRBV20-1	-	TRBJ2-7	TGCAGTGCTAGTGATTACAGGAGGGACTACGAGCAGTACTTC	CSASDYRRDYEQYF
TRBD2	TRBV3-1	few	TRBJ2-5	TGTGCCAGCAGCCAAGATACGGCGGGAGGGCCGGCCGAGACCCAGTACTTC	CASSQDTAGGPAETQYF
-	TRBV7-2	few	TRBJ1-5	TGTGCCAGCAGCCCCCGCAGCGTACAGGGCGCAGGGCAGCCCCAGCATTTT	CASSPRSVQGAGQPQHF
TRBD2	TRBV6-6	-	TRBJ2-7	TGTGCCAGCAGTTCCGCCCTTAGCGGGAGGCAGGCCGAGCAGTACTTC	CASSSALSGRQAEQYF
-	TRBV11-1	-	TRBJ2-7	TGTGCCAGCAGCTTAGTCGGGACGGGGGCCTCTTTGGAGCAGTACTTC	CASSLVGTGASLEQYF
-	TRBV29-1	-	TRBJ2-2	TGCAGCGTTGACCTGGGTACCGGGGAGCTGTTTTTT	CSVDLGTGELFF
TRBD2	TRBV20-1	many	TRBJ2-3	TGCAGTGCTCCGACTAGCGGGAGTAGCACAGATACGCAGTATTTT	CSAPTSGSSTDTQYF
-	TRBV7-9	many	TRBJ1-4	TGTGCCAGCAGCTTAGATAACCGCAAACTGTTTTTT	CASSLDNRKLFF
-	TRBV2	few	TRBJ1-1	TGTGCCAGCAGGGGCGGCGTGAACACTGAAGCTTTCTTT	CASRGGVNTEAFF
-	TRBV29-1	-	TRBJ2-1	TGCAGCGTAGAGGAGCATGAGCAGTTCTTC	CSVEEHEQFF
TRBD2	TRBV4-1	-	TRBJ2-2	TGCGCCAGCAGCCAGTCCGCGGGGGTCAGGGAGCTGTTTTTT	CASSQSAGVRELFF
-	TRBV7-9	many	TRBJ2-1	TGTGCCAGCAGCCCAGGACCTAACAATGAGCAGTTCTTC	CASSPGPNNEQFF
TRBD2	TRBV20-1	-	TRBJ2-5	TGCAGTGCTCAACCCGGGACTAGAGCCTTCGGGACCCAGTACTTC	CSAQPGTRAFGTQYF
-	TRBV20-1	few	TRBJ2-5	TGCAGTGCTCGGGTACAGGTCCAAGAGACCCAGTACTTC	CSARVQVQETQYF